These 19 T cell receptor beta chains were sequenced from one sample in a study of blood T cell repertoires in COVID-19 (dated by TCRdb to between 2020 and 2021). Library generation was performed with the immunoSEQ multiplex PCR assay. In its TCRdb copy, this immuneACCESS table keeps in-frame sequences only and misses some clones. Where compared with another copy, unresolved V genes explain less than half of these, and the others have no known cause. The sample data list around 250,000 clones, and roughly 80% of these were observed just once. The ten largest clones take up roughly 3.2% of the sample. Material: PBMCs or T cells enriched from blood (not recorded which). All receptors come from a man aged 50 to 59 who had recovered from COVID-19.

The rearrangement uses TRBV7-9 and TRBJ2-1, with 13 bases identical to TRBD2. CDR1 and CDR2 (germline): SEHNR, FQNEAQ (reference sequence). V was clipped by 5 bases and J by 8 bases; unmatched bases: 15. The CDR3 totals 18 residues. CDR3 coding DNA: TGTGCCAGCAGCCCAGGAGGCCGCGGACTAGCGGGAGTCGATGAGCAGTTCTTC. Residues: CASSPGGRGLAGVDEQFF.

CDR3 nucleotide sequence: TGTGCTAGTGGTTTGGGGGCTTGGGGGGATACTAACTATGGCTACACCTTC. Translated, it gives CASGLGAWGDTNYGYTF. This chain links TRBV12-5 with TRBJ1-2; possibly TRBD1 for D (5 bases). Between the trimmed V and J ends, which lost 1 base and 0 bases, there was a span of 15 bases. This CDR3 contains 17 residues. CDR1 and CDR2 from the germline V gene are LGHNT and FRNRAP.

The count of this clone is one. The V call is TRBV19, the J call TRBJ1-6; a weak D match, TRBD1 (6 bases). The germline V gene encodes CDR1 LNHDA and CDR2 SQIVND (reference sequence). The CDR3 is made up of 19 amino acids. Trimming pared 5 bases from V and 7 bases from J, leaving 27 bases between. The CDR3 is CASSPNIAIHQGLNSPLHF. The CDR3 nucleotides are TGTGCCAGTAGTCCCAACATCGCGATCCACCAGGGGTTGAATTCACCCCTCCACTTT. Variable domain in full (rest from reference TRBV19 and TRBJ1-6): DGGITQSPKYLFRKEGQNVTLSCEQNLNHDAMYWYRQDPGQGLRLIYYSQIVNDFQKGDIAEGYSVSREKKESFPLTVTSAQKNPTAFYLCASSPNIAIHQGLNSPLHFGNGTRLTVT.

This clone was seen once. The DNA for the CDR3 is TGTGCCAGTGGACAAGGAACAACTAAAGTCTACGAGCAGTACTTC. Translating gives CASGQGTTKVYEQYF. The gene calls are TRBV27 and TRBJ2-7; possibly TRBD1 for D (5 bases). This CDR3 is 15 amino acids long. Germline assignment: CDR1 MNHEY and CDR2 SMNVEV (reference sequence). Trimming took 9 bases from V and 3 from J, leaving 21 bases between them.

This clone showed up many times. This chain joins TRBV7-2 and TRBJ1-5; D is possibly TRBD1 (5 bases). The germline V and J ends were trimmed by 1 base and 4 bases, with 11 bases remaining between them. Germline lookup yields CDR1 SGHTA and CDR2 FQGNSA. The CDR3 extends over 15 amino acids. The CDR3 is CASSLGPGLNQPQHF. The CDR3 nucleotides read TGTGCCAGCAGCTTAGGTCCAGGGTTGAATCAGCCCCAGCATTTT.

The chain recombines TRBV7-9 with TRBJ2-1, with D maybe TRBD1 (6 bases). Germline CDR1 and CDR2: SEHNR and FQNEAQ (reference sequence). Trimming left V 2 bases short and J 0 bases short, with 20 bases between. The CDR3 is 19 amino acids. The CDR3 coding sequence is TGTGCCAGCAGCTTACCCTCGGACCGGGACAAGAGCTCCTACAATGAGCAGTTCTTC. Translating it yields CASSLPSDRDKSSYNEQFF.

CDR3 bases: TGTGCCAGTAGTATTTCACCGACAGGACCTAGCAATCAGCCCCAGCATTTT. Amino acid sequence: CASSISPTGPSNQPQHF. The rearrangement links TRBV19 to TRBJ1-5; D possibly corresponds to TRBD1 (6 bases). Germline V gene data show CDR1 as LNHDA and CDR2 as SQIVND (reference sequence). V shed 3 bases and J shed 0 bases, with 15 bases lying between them. The CDR3 consists of 17 residues.

As DNA, the CDR3 is TGTGCCAGCAGCCTGGCGGGACTCTCCACAGATACGCAGTATTTT. Residues: CASSLAGLSTDTQYF. V and J are TRBV7-2 and TRBJ2-3; maybe TRBD2 (6 bases). CDR3 length equals 15 residues. Trimming left V 5 bases short and J 2 bases short, with 14 bases between. The germline CDR1 and CDR2 sequences are SGHTA and FQGNSA.

This sequence joins TRBV5-1 and TRBJ1-6, with D maybe TRBD1 (6 bases). Germline loops: CDR1 SGHRS, CDR2 YFSETQ. V was clipped by 0 bases and J by 8 bases, with 9 bases between them. CDR3 length equals 14 residues. The CDR3 DNA is TGCGCCAGCAGCTTGGAACAGGGAGATTCACCCCTCCACTTT. Its protein is CASSLEQGDSPLHF.

The chain uses TRBV12-5 and TRBJ1-5, with TRBD1 matching over 8 bases. Germline trimming cut 6 bases from V and 4 bases from J; bases unmatched to any gene: 5. The CDR3 loop spans 14 amino acids. CDR1 LGHNT and CDR2 FRNRAP come from the germline V gene. In nucleotides, the CDR3 is TGTGCTAGTGGGCTGACAGGGGATAATCAGCCCCAGCATTTT. This encodes CASGLTGDNQPQHF.

The chain joins TRBV5-1 to TRBJ1-6; weak D call: TRBD1 (5 bases). This CDR3 spans 17 amino acids. V lost 4 bases and J 6 bases, leaving 20 bases between the germline ends. Germline CDR1 and CDR2: SGHRS and YFSETQ. The CDR3 bases are TGCGCCAGCAGCCACGGGGTTTTGGGCGGGGGTAATTCACCCCTCCACTTT. This codes for CASSHGVLGGGNSPLHF.

This chain joins TRBV7-2 and TRBJ1-2, with 8 bases identical to TRBD1. After removal of 4 bases from V and 5 bases from J, the junction contained 3 bases not matched to a gene. The germline V gene has CDR1 SGHTA and CDR2 FQGNSA. This CDR3 has 13 residues. The DNA of the CDR3 is TGTGCCAGCAGCTCTAGACAGGGGTATGGCTACACCTTC. Translation gives CASSSRQGYGYTF.

This clone has only one observation. V usage is TRBV5-4 and J usage is TRBJ2-2; TRBD2 matches 8 bases. Looked up from germline, CDR1 is SGHNT and CDR2 is YYREEE (reference sequence). J was trimmed by 7 bases and V by 4 bases; bases with no gene match: 9. This CDR3 region has 15 residues. The CDR3 DNA sequence: TGTGCCAGCAGCGACGGGGGGGCTGGCAACGGGGAGCTGTTTTTT. It encodes CASSDGGAGNGELFF.

The V call is TRBV2, the J call TRBJ2-3; D is undetermined. The CDR3 loop spans 17 amino acids. From germline, CDR1 is SNHLY and CDR2 FYNNEI. The V gene lost 1 base and the J gene lost 5 bases, with 19 bases spanning the gap. CDR3 in amino acids: CASSEDGLGQREDTQYF. CDR3 DNA sequence: TGTGCCAGCAGTGAAGATGGTTTAGGCCAGCGTGAAGATACGCAGTATTTT.

The V call is TRBV5-1, the J call TRBJ2-3, with a weak D call TRBD1 (6 bases). The CDR3 covers 14 residues. Germline V gene sequence: CDR1 SGHRS, CDR2 YFSETQ. V dropped 5 bases and J dropped 4 bases, with 14 bases sitting between them. The CDR3 reads CASSGTPGADTQYF. CDR3 nucleotides: TGCGCCAGCAGTGGGACCCCAGGGGCAGATACGCAGTATTTT.

This clone was seen a few times. The chain links TRBV7-6 to TRBJ2-2; TRBD2 aligns across 13 bases. J lost 6 bases, V lost 5 bases, and 15 bases had no gene match. Germline loops: CDR1 SGHVS, CDR2 FNYEAQ. CDR3 length: 19 residues. This CDR3 is CASSRRTSGRDEGAGELFF. The CDR3 region has the DNA TGTGCCAGCAGCCGCCGGACTAGCGGGAGAGATGAGGGCGCCGGGGAGCTGTTTTTT.

The chain links TRBV19 to TRBJ1-3, with D possibly matching TRBD1 (5 bases). The CDR3 is 12 residues long. Germline V lookup: CDR1 LNHDA, CDR2 SQIVND (reference sequence). With 6 bases removed from V and 8 bases from J, the gap between germline ends came to 11 bases. The CDR3, as DNA: TGTGCCAGTAGCCCCGGGACTTACACCATATATTTT. It codes for CASSPGTYTIYF.

This sequence joins TRBV28 and TRBJ1-5; D not resolved. The germline CDR1 and CDR2 sequences are MDHEN and SYDVKM. V was cut by 5 bases and J by 2 bases, with 10 bases left in between. This CDR3 has 14 amino acids. The CDR3 loop reads CASSGGYGNQPQHF. The CDR3 DNA is TGTGCCAGCAGTGGAGGGTACGGCAATCAGCCCCAGCATTTT.

This clone occurred once. This chain uses TRBV7-3 with TRBJ2-3; the match to TRBD2 covers 7 bases. Germline V gene data show CDR1 as SGHTA and CDR2 as FQGTGA. V lost 5 bases, J lost 6 bases, and 11 bases stayed unmatched. The CDR3 has 15 residues. This CDR3 is CASSLGRPSTDTQYF. The CDR3 region has the DNA TGTGCCAGCAGCCTCGGGAGGCCCTCCACGGATACGCAGTATTTT.